The entry below describes one T cell receptor beta chain. Data came from immunoSEQ multiplex PCR; TCRdb stores just in-frame clones and leaves some out. Of 150,000 to 200,000 clones in the sample, about nine tenths are singletons; the top ten hold more than 1.3%. The data were obtained in a study of control samples from healthy donors and cancer patients. J gave up 4 bases and V 4 bases, and 5 bases lay outside the gene matches. CDR1 and CDR2 (germline): MGHRA, YSYEKL. This CDR3 region has 16 residues. The receptor was isolated from a woman under 40 in good health. The sequenced material came from blood. This chain joins TRBV4-1 and TRBJ2-1; 12 bases are shared with TRBD2. CDR3 nucleotide sequence: TGCGCCAGCAGCCGCGGACTAGCGGGGACTTACAATGAGCAGTTCTTC. Protein: CASSRGLAGTYNEQFF.